Listed below are T cell receptor beta chains from one sample, sequenced in a study of cytomegalovirus exposure and HLA in healthy donors. TCRdb's copy holds only in-frame clones and misses some; the assay was immunoSEQ multiplex PCR. The listing records around 70,000 clones. Sequenced material: PBMCs. Receptors originate from a female donor in good health and CMV-seropositive. Each CDR3 is given with its conserved first and last residue. Each record gives: J gene, D gene, V gene, CDR3 DNA, CDR3 protein. D genes are given only for firm matches.

TRBJ2-7,TRBD1,TRBV9,TGTGCCAGCAGCCCAATCGGGGACAGGGGATATGTTGAGCAGTACTTC,CASSPIGDRGYVEQYF
TRBJ2-7,TRBD1,TRBV5-1,TGCGCCAGTATCCCAACAGGGGGATCCTACGAGCAGTACTTC,CASIPTGGSYEQYF
TRBJ1-1,TRBD1,TRBV11-2,TGTGCCAGCAGCACAACAGGGGGCAAAGCTTTCTTT,CASSTTGGKAFF
TRBJ2-1,TRBD2,TRBV29-1,TGCAGCGTTGTACTAGCGGGGGGGTACAATGAGCAGTTCTTC,CSVVLAGGYNEQFF
TRBJ1-2,.,TRBV25-1,TGTGCCAGCAGCCATGGGAGGTCCCTGGGCTACACCTTC,CASSHGRSLGYTF
TRBJ2-3,.,TRBV28,TGTGCCAGCAGCCAACATCATAGCACAGATACGCAGTATTTT,CASSQHHSTDTQYF
TRBJ1-2,TRBD1,TRBV27,TGTGCCAGCAGTCAGCAGACAGGGCAGGGAGGCTACACCTTC,CASSQQTGQGGYTF
TRBJ2-1,TRBD2,TRBV5-4,TGTGCCAGCAGCTCCCGGGAGGGGGGAGGGAAGCAGTTCTTC,CASSSREGGGKQFF
TRBJ1-1,TRBD1,TRBV7-9,TGTGCCAGCAGCTACAACAGGGGGCTTAACACTGAAGCTTTCTTT,CASSYNRGLNTEAFF
TRBJ1-1,TRBD1,TRBV18,TGTGCCAGCGCGCTCAAGGTAGGGGGCAGCGGAACTGAAGCTTTCTTT,CASALKVGGSGTEAFF
TRBJ2-1,.,TRBV6-5,TGTGCCAGCAGTTACGGGACTGGAGCCTACAATGAGCAGTTCTTC,CASSYGTGAYNEQFF
TRBJ1-2,TRBD1,TRBV5-4,TGTGCCAGCAGCTTGGTGGGGCAGGGGGGAGAAGGCTACACCTTC,CASSLVGQGGEGYTF
TRBJ2-1,TRBD2,TRBV7-2,TGTGCCAGCAGCTCCGGACTAGCGGGAGTTGCCGAGCAGTTCTTC,CASSSGLAGVAEQFF
TRBJ2-3,TRBD2,TRBV29-1,TGCAGCGTTGAAGCCCCCGTTGGGGGGGGGACAGATACGCAGTATTTT,CSVEAPVGGGTDTQYF
TRBJ2-5,.,TRBV18,TGTGCCAGCTCACCACAGGGGGTAGGAGAGACCCAGTACTTC,CASSPQGVGETQYF
TRBJ2-7,TRBD2,TRBV27,TGTGCCAGCAGTTTATCGACTAGCGGGGCAAACTACGAGCAGTACTTC,CASSLSTSGANYEQYF
TRBJ1-5,.,TRBV7-2,TGTGCCAGCAGCTTAACCGGGTTTAGCAATCAGCCCCAGCATTTT,CASSLTGFSNQPQHF
TRBJ1-5,.,TRBV6-1,TGTGCCAGCAGTGAAGCCCATGATCAGCCCCAGCATTTT,CASSEAHDQPQHF
TRBJ2-7,TRBD1,TRBV7-3,TGTGCCAGCAGCTTAAGGGACAGGGACGAGCAGTACTTC,CASSLRDRDEQYF
TRBJ1-5,TRBD1,TRBV7-6,TGTGCCAGCAGCTTAGGGACAGGGGGTGGGCAGCCCCAGCATTTT,CASSLGTGGGQPQHF
TRBJ2-1,.,TRBV5-6,TGTGCCAGCAGCTTGGTGTTCCCGACAGGTTCCAGCGATGAGCAGTTCTTC,CASSLVFPTGSSDEQFF
TRBJ2-1,TRBD2,TRBV5-4,TGTGCCAGTACACTAGCGGGGGGCTACAATGAGCAGTTCTTC,CASTLAGGYNEQFF
TRBJ2-1,TRBD2,TRBV9,TGTGCCAGCAGCCAGACTAGCGGGAGCTACAATGAGCAGTTCTTC,CASSQTSGSYNEQFF
TRBJ2-3,TRBD1,TRBV18,TGTGCCAGCTCACCACCCGGACTCGCGACAGGGCGGCCAGATACGCAGTATTTT,CASSPPGLATGRPDTQYF
TRBJ2-5,TRBD1,TRBV5-1,TGCGCCAGCACCCGGGGCAGGGGGCAGGAGACCCAGTACTTC,CASTRGRGQETQYF
TRBJ2-1,TRBD1,TRBV5-1,TGCGCCAGCAGCTTCCGACAGGGGTCCGACAATGAGCAGTTCTTC,CASSFRQGSDNEQFF
TRBJ1-1,.,TRBV7-9,TGTGCCAGCAGCTTGCCAGGGATGAACACTGAAGATTTCTTT,CASSLPGMNTEDFF
TRBJ1-2,.,TRBV5-1,TGCGCCAGCAGCGAGGACACCCTGGGGTATGGCTACACCTTC,CASSEDTLGYGYTF
TRBJ1-1,.,TRBV4-2,TGTGCCAGCAGGTACGGCCTGGAGGCTTTCTTT,CASRYGLEAFF
TRBJ2-7,TRBD1,TRBV7-2,TGTGCCAGCAGCTTAGTGGGACAGTCAGGTGGTTCCTACGAGCAGTACTTC,CASSLVGQSGGSYEQYF
TRBJ1-2,.,TRBV27,TGTGCCAGCAGCCTCGGCGTGGGAGACTATGGCTACACCTTC,CASSLGVGDYGYTF
TRBJ2-7,TRBD2,TRBV4-3,TGCGCCAGCAGCCAAGATCCTCGGTCGTTAGCGGGAGTCTCCTACGAGCAGTACTTC,CASSQDPRSLAGVSYEQYF
TRBJ2-5,.,TRBV19,TGTGCCAGTAGTGATCGCCAGACACAAGAGACCCAGTACTTC,CASSDRQTQETQYF
TRBJ2-5,.,TRBV5-4,TGTGCCAGCAGCATAGGGGGGGTGGAGACCCAGTACTTC,CASSIGGVETQYF
TRBJ1-1,TRBD1,TRBV2,TGTGCCAGCAGTGGACAGGGGGCTTCAACTGAAGCTTTCTTT,CASSGQGASTEAFF
TRBJ1-1,.,TRBV5-1,TGCGCCAGCAGCACCCCAGGGACTGATCAGGCTTTCTTT,CASSTPGTDQAFF
TRBJ2-5,TRBD1,TRBV4-1,TGCGCCAGCAGCCCAGCGACAGGGGGACGCCAGTACTTC,CASSPATGGRQYF
TRBJ1-5,.,TRBV2,TGTGCCAGCACCATATCGATCCCCCAGTCTAGCAATCAGCCCCAGCATTTT,CASTISIPQSSNQPQHF
TRBJ2-7,.,TRBV6-6,TGTGCCAGCGGGGCGGGGACCTACGAGCAGTACTTC,CASGAGTYEQYF
TRBJ1-4,TRBD1,TRBV5-1,TGCGCCAGCAGCTTGGCTTATGATACAGGGGACGAAAAACTGTTTTTT,CASSLAYDTGDEKLFF
TRBJ2-2,TRBD1,TRBV11-3,TGTGCCAGCAGCCCCGGGACAGGGTCTTTTGGCGGGGAGCTGTTTTTT,CASSPGTGSFGGELFF
TRBJ2-5,TRBD2,TRBV4-2,TGTGCCAGCAGCCAAGACCCCCCCGGACTAGCGGAAGAGACCCAGTACTTC,CASSQDPPGLAEETQYF
TRBJ1-5,.,TRBV28,TGTGCCAGCAGTTTTGTATCCAATCAGCCCCAGCATTTT,CASSFVSNQPQHF
TRBJ2-3,TRBD2,TRBV4-2,TGTGCCAGCAGCCCAAACGGGGGGTTGGTAGCAGATACGCAGTATTTT,CASSPNGGLVADTQYF
TRBJ1-6,TRBD1,TRBV4-1,TGCGCCAGCAGCCAAGAGGGACAGGGGGTGAACTATAATTCACCCCTCCACTTT,CASSQEGQGVNYNSPLHF
TRBJ1-2,.,TRBV6-5,TGTGCCAGCTCCTATCGGGGGAAGAAGGGCTACACCTTC,CASSYRGKKGYTF
TRBJ2-7,TRBD2,TRBV7-2,TGTGCCAGCAGTTATATGACTAGCGGGAAGGGCGAGCAGTACTTC,CASSYMTSGKGEQYF
TRBJ1-3,TRBD1,TRBV4-1,TGCGCCAGCAGCCCCCTGACAGGGAAACCTGGAAACACCATATATTTT,CASSPLTGKPGNTIYF
TRBJ1-2,TRBD1,TRBV28,TGTGCCAGCAGTTCCTACAGGGGCGGCTACACCTTC,CASSSYRGGYTF
TRBJ2-5,TRBD1,TRBV5-6,TGTGCCAGCAGCTCCCCCCTACAAGACAGGGGAGAGACCCAGTACTTC,CASSSPLQDRGETQYF
TRBJ1-1,.,TRBV7-9,TGTGCCAGCAGCTTCTCTATCGACACTGAAGCTTTCTTT,CASSFSIDTEAFF
TRBJ1-1,.,TRBV19,TGTGCCAGTAATTTCGGGGAGGGAGGCACTGAAGCTTTCTTT,CASNFGEGGTEAFF
TRBJ2-5,TRBD2,TRBV7-9,TGTGCCAGCAGCTTAGCCCTAGCGGGGGGCCCCAAGACCCAGTACTTC,CASSLALAGGPKTQYF
TRBJ1-2,.,TRBV7-3,TGTGCCAGCAGCACGCTACAGGGTCGATTCGGGAATGGCTACACCTTC,CASSTLQGRFGNGYTF
TRBJ2-2,.,TRBV6-5,TGTGCCAGCAGTTACCGAGGGTTCGACTGGACCGGGGAGCTGTTTTTT,CASSYRGFDWTGELFF
TRBJ2-7,.,TRBV28,TGTGCCAGCAGTTCCAGCCAGGGCGGAGTCTACGAGCAGTACTTC,CASSSSQGGVYEQYF
TRBJ1-1,.,TRBV4-1,TGCGCCAGCGGGAGTGTGAACACTGAAGCTTTCTTT,CASGSVNTEAFF
TRBJ2-1,TRBD2,TRBV5-1,TGCGCCAGCAGCTTGGTAGGACTAGCGGGAGCTAATGAGCAGTTCTTC,CASSLVGLAGANEQFF
TRBJ1-5,.,TRBV7-2,TGTGCCAGCAGCTTAGAAGTGGGGCAGAATCAGCCCCAGCATTTT,CASSLEVGQNQPQHF